Each of the 30 T cell receptor beta chains below was sequenced from the same sample in a study of T-cell memory formation after mild COVID-19. TCRdb used MiXCR to reprocess the 5' RACE reads, holding one entry per CDR3 protein. In the table there are 70,000 to 100,000 distinct CDR3 sequences, roughly 15% of which are singletons. Sequenced input: PBMCs or a T cell subset sorted from them (not recorded which). Receptors were obtained from a man younger than 30 who had mild COVID-19 (a few samples of this study predate the infection). Cell type and time point are not known.

The V gene is TRBV4-3, the J gene TRBJ2-1; D not certain. Germline CDR1 LGHNA, CDR2 YSLEER. Trimming removed 0 bases from V and 6 bases from J, with 12 bases in between. The CDR3 runs 15 residues. The CDR3 loop is CASSQDTPSGNEQFF. CDR3 nucleotides: TGCGCCAGCAGCCAAGATACCCCCTCGGGCAATGAGCAGTTCTTC.

The rearrangement joins TRBV11-3 to TRBJ2-4, with TRBD2 matching over 8 bases. J gave up 7 bases and V 5 bases, and 1 base lay outside the gene matches. The CDR3 is 12 amino acids. The germline V gene encodes CDR1 SGHNT and CDR2 YENEEA. The CDR3 spells CASSAGGNIQYF. The CDR3 DNA is TGTGCCAGCAGCGCGGGGGGCAACATTCAGTACTTC.

The V gene is TRBV7-9, the J gene TRBJ2-7; D is perhaps TRBD2 (6 bases). Germline V lookup: CDR1 SEHNR, CDR2 FQNEAQ (reference sequence). Trimming took 1 base from V and 4 from J, leaving 14 bases between them. The CDR3 extends over 15 amino acids. The CDR3 DNA follows: TGTGCCAGCAGCTTAGGGCCGTCGGGGGATTACGAGCAGTACGTC. Translation: CASSLGPSGDYEQYV.

The chain has TRBV30 and TRBJ2-7; TRBD1 agrees at 7 bases. This CDR3 comprises 13 residues. J was trimmed by 0 bases and V by 2 bases; bases with no gene match: 1. Germline V gene sequence: CDR1 GTSNPN, CDR2 SVGIG (reference sequence). The CDR3 DNA reads as TGTGCCTGGAGTCGGGACAGCTCCTACGAGCAGTACTTC. Translation: CAWSRDSSYEQYF.

This clonotype was picked up many times. The rearrangement joins TRBV7-9 to TRBJ1-4; D uncertain. Trimming removed 0 bases from V and 6 bases from J, with 11 bases in between. Looked up from germline, CDR1 is SEHNR and CDR2 is FQNEAQ (reference sequence). The length of the CDR3 is 15 residues. CDR3 nucleotide sequence: TGTGCCAGCAGCTTAGCAATTGCAGGATATGAAAAACTGTTTTTT. Its translation: CASSLAIAGYEKLFF.

This chain uses TRBV9 with TRBJ2-5, with TRBD2 matching 8 bases. Germline V lookup: CDR1 SGDLS, CDR2 YYNGEE. The V and J ends lost 3 bases and 1 base, in that order; junction bases with no gene match: 2. This CDR3 spans 14 amino acids. CDR3 in amino acids: CASSESGGQETQYF. The CDR3 coding sequence is TGTGCCAGCAGCGAAAGCGGGGGCCAAGAGACCCAGTACTTC.

This clonotype was counted at least ten times. The V and J genes are TRBV20-1 and TRBJ2-3, with TRBD1 matching 8 bases. V lost 5 bases to trimming and J lost 6 bases; unmatched junction nucleotides: 7. The CDR3 is 13 amino acids. Per the germline V gene, CDR1 is DFQATT and CDR2 is SNEGSKA (reference sequence). The CDR3 DNA follows: TGCAGTGCTCCCGACAGGGGACTGGATACGCAGTATTTT. Protein: CSAPDRGLDTQYF.

V gene TRBV5-1 combines with J gene TRBJ1-1; a weak D match, TRBD1 (5 bases). The CDR3 length is 13 residues. Germline values: CDR1 SGHRS, CDR2 YFSETQ. Trimming left V 6 bases short and J 5 bases short, with 14 bases between. The CDR3 DNA sequence: TGCGCCAGCAACAAGGGGCTTAAGACTGAAGCTTTCTTT. This encodes CASNKGLKTEAFF.

The table lists this clonotype with a few counts. The DNA of the CDR3 is TGTGCCAGCAGTTCCGCCGGACAGGACAATGAGCAGTTCTTC. Amino acid sequence: CASSSAGQDNEQFF. J is TRBJ2-1 and V is TRBV2; 7 positions match TRBD1. CDR3 size: 14 residues. Unmatched junction bases numbered 6, after V lost 5 bases and J lost 5 bases. Germline assignment: CDR1 SNHLY and CDR2 FYNNEI.

This clonotype has just a few counts. V is TRBV4-1 and J is TRBJ2-3, with TRBD1 matching 10 bases. The V and J ends lost 3 bases and 4 bases, in that order; junction bases with no gene match: 10. CDR3 length equals 17 residues. Looked up from germline, CDR1 is MGHRA and CDR2 is YSYEKL. The CDR3 DNA sequence: TGCGCCAGCAGCCAGCTCTCTTCCGGGACAGGGGCAGATACGCAGTATTTT. Translating gives CASSQLSSGTGADTQYF.

This clonotype was seen a handful of times. The chain is built from TRBV11-2 and TRBJ2-4, with TRBD2 identical over 16 bases. V lost 1 base and J lost 5; bases outside the gene matches: 14. This CDR3 contains 21 residues. CDR1 and CDR2 from the germline V gene are SGHAT and FQNNGV. This CDR3 reads CASSLAAFPGLAGGPENIQYF. The CDR3 coding sequence is TGTGCCAGCAGCTTAGCTGCTTTCCCGGGACTAGCGGGGGGGCCGGAAAACATTCAGTACTTC. Full variable domain (missing parts from reference TRBV11-2 and TRBJ2-4): EAGVAQSPRYKIIEKRQSVAFWCNPISGHATLYWYQQILGQGPKLLIQFQNNGVVDDSQLPKDRFSAERLKGVDSTLKIQPAKLEDSAVYLCASSLAAFPGLAGGPENIQYFGAGTRLSVL.

This chain connects TRBV6-6 to TRBJ2-7; D may be TRBD2 (5 bases). The CDR3 totals 14 residues. Per the germline V gene, CDR1 is MNHNY and CDR2 is SVGAGI (reference sequence). Trimming removed 0 bases at V and 7 bases at J, with 13 bases between. Here the CDR3 reads CASSYSMAGGEQYV. The CDR3 DNA follows: TGTGCCAGCAGTTACTCGATGGCAGGCGGGGAGCAGTACGTC.

A note on this clonotype: The junction and the germline gene differ at one end; a read error may be behind it. V is TRBV10-3 and J is TRBJ2-3; 9 nucleotides align to TRBD1. The CDR3 runs to 15 residues. Looked up from germline, CDR1 is ENHRY and CDR2 is SYGVKD. DNA of the CDR3: TGTGCAATCAGCCTGACAGGGGGAGTCACAGATACGCAGTATTTT. This sequence encodes CAISLTGGVTDTQYF.

A few counts support this clonotype. DNA for the CDR3: TGTGCCAGTAGTTTACGAATTGATGAGCAGTTCTTC. It yields the protein CASSLRIDEQFF. The chain couples TRBV19 to TRBJ2-1, with D uncertain. This CDR3 has 12 amino acids. CDR1 and CDR2 from the germline V gene are LNHDA and SQIVND (reference sequence). Trimming removed 5 bases from V and 8 bases from J, with 10 bases in between.

This chain connects TRBV7-6 to TRBJ2-2; D is unresolved. The CDR3 has 14 amino acids. Trimming pared 0 bases from V and 1 base from J, leaving 3 bases between. Germline CDR1 is SGHVS and CDR2 is FNYEAQ. The CDR3: CASSLALNTGELFF. CDR3 nucleotides: TGTGCCAGCAGCTTAGCTTTGAACACCGGGGAGCTGTTTTTT.

The gene calls are TRBV7-9 and TRBJ2-2; D might be TRBD2 (5 bases). The V gene's germline CDR1 is SEHNR and CDR2 FQNEAQ (reference sequence). The CDR3 totals 16 residues. The V and J ends lost 4 bases and 4 bases respectively, with 16 bases between them. CDR3 DNA: TGTGCCAGCAGCTACTACCCGGGGTCGGTCACCGGGGAGCTGTTTTTT. Protein sequence: CASSYYPGSVTGELFF.

This clonotype was seen a few times. This chain joins TRBV5-1 and TRBJ2-7; no firm D call. The CDR3 runs 14 residues. Trimming took 0 bases from V and 0 from J, leaving 7 bases between them. Germline CDR1 and CDR2: SGHRS and YFSETQ. The CDR3 region has the DNA TGCGCCAGCAGCTTGGTTCCCGACTCCTACGAGCAGTACGTC. Its protein is CASSLVPDSYEQYV.

CDR3 amino acids: CASSLGARVQETQYF. DNA of the CDR3: TGTGCCAGCAGCTTAGGTGCCAGGGTGCAAGAGACCCAGTACTTC. V is TRBV7-9 and J is TRBJ2-5, with D perhaps matching TRBD1 (5 bases). Per the germline V gene, CDR1 is SEHNR and CDR2 is FQNEAQ (reference sequence). Trimming cost V 1 base and J 2 bases, with 11 bases left between them. The CDR3 has 15 residues.

This clonotype was seen more than once but under ten times. Written as DNA, the CDR3 is TGTGCCAGCAGCCCAACGACAGGGTGGGGAGATACGCAGTATTTT. Protein: CASSPTTGWGDTQYF. The chain recombines TRBV14 with TRBJ2-3, with TRBD1 matching over 7 bases. Looked up from germline, CDR1 is SGHDN and CDR2 is FVKESK. V trimming: 4 bases; J trimming: 5 bases; junction bases outside the gene matches: 9. This CDR3 contains 15 residues.

V is TRBV6-4 and J is TRBJ2-3; D uncertain. Trimming took off 0 bases at V and 2 bases at J, with 6 bases between the two ends. CDR1 is MRHNA and CDR2 is SNTAGT in the germline V gene. This CDR3 region has 14 residues. This chain's CDR3 is CASSDSEVTDTQYF. The CDR3 DNA follows: TGTGCCAGCAGTGACTCGGAAGTCACAGATACGCAGTATTTT.

This chain connects TRBV7-9 to TRBJ1-2, with D hard to call. Trimming took 6 bases from V and 1 from J, leaving 9 bases between them. The germline gives CDR1 SEHNR, CDR2 FQNEAQ (reference sequence). The CDR3 length is 13 residues. CDR3 residues: CASRLEDNYGYTF. CDR3 DNA: TGTGCCAGCAGACTTGAGGATAACTATGGCTACACCTTC.

The J gene is TRBJ1-2, the V gene TRBV7-2; D may be TRBD1 (6 bases). Trimming removed 4 bases at V and 5 bases at J, with 14 bases between. The CDR3 sequence is 14 residues long. CDR1 is SGHTA and CDR2 is FQGNSA in the germline V gene. The CDR3 reads CASSSPGVWYGYTF. Here the CDR3 DNA reads TGTGCCAGCAGCTCCCCAGGGGTTTGGTATGGCTACACCTTC.

V and J are TRBV7-9 and TRBJ2-2, with TRBD1 matching 8 bases. Unmatched junction bases numbered 6, after V lost 3 bases and J lost 6 bases. Germline assignment: CDR1 SEHNR and CDR2 FQNEAQ (reference sequence). This CDR3 has 15 residues. CDR3 sequence (DNA): TGTGCCAGCAGCTTCCTTCAGGGGGCGGCCGGGGAGCTGTTTTTT. It specifies CASSFLQGAAGELFF.

The genes are TRBV6-5 and TRBJ1-4, with 7 nucleotides matching TRBD1. Germline loops: CDR1 MNHEY, CDR2 SVGAGI. The CDR3 contains 16 residues. V gave up 5 bases and J gave up 5 bases; unmatched junction bases: 11. In DNA, the CDR3 is TGTGCCAGCAGTGTAAACCCACAGGGGTCGAATGAAAAACTGTTTTTT. Encoded protein: CASSVNPQGSNEKLFF.

This clonotype has at least ten counts. This chain links TRBV27 with TRBJ1-2, with D unresolved. CDR1 MNHEY and CDR2 SMNVEV come from the germline V gene (reference sequence). CDR3 length: 13 amino acids. V lost 8 bases, J lost 2 bases, and 12 bases lay in between. The CDR3 here is CASAPGLNYGYTF. The CDR3 nucleotides are TGTGCCAGCGCGCCAGGACTAAACTATGGCTACACCTTC.

This clonotype was counted a few times. This chain joins TRBV7-9 and TRBJ1-1; the D gene is possibly TRBD1 (5 bases). V gave up 4 bases and J gave up 0 bases, with 12 bases separating them. Germline CDR1 SEHNR, CDR2 FQNEAQ (reference sequence). This CDR3 is 15 amino acids long. CDR3 nucleotide sequence: TGTGCCAGCAGCTCCCCGGGGCATTTGAACACTGAAGCTTTCTTT. Translation: CASSSPGHLNTEAFF.

The table lists this clonotype with a count of one. The V call is TRBV30, the J call TRBJ1-2; tentative D call: TRBD1 (5 bases). CDR1 is GTSNPN, CDR2 SVGIG, per germline (reference sequence). The V gene lost 4 bases and the J gene lost 5 bases, with 14 bases spanning the gap. This CDR3 region has 13 residues. The CDR3 DNA reads as TGTGCCTGGAAGCGGACAACGCAATATGGCTACACCTTC. It encodes CAWKRTTQYGYTF. Filled out from reference TRBV30 and TRBJ1-2, the complete variable domain reads SQTIHQWPATLVQPVGSPLSLECTVEGTSNPNLYWYRQAAGRGLQLLFYSVGIGQISSEVPQNLSASRPQDRQFILSSKKLLLSDSGFYLCAWKRTTQYGYTFGSGTRLTVV.

The table lists this clonotype with a count of one. One end of the junction varies from germline; a read error may be responsible. CDR3 amino acids: CASSLSGTEALF. The CDR3 DNA follows: TGTGCCAGCAGCTTAAGCGGCACTGAAGCTTTATTT. The chain has TRBV7-8 and TRBJ1-1, with D hard to call. Germline V gene sequence: CDR1 SGHVS, CDR2 FQNEAQ. CDR3 size: 12 residues.

This chain connects TRBV6-1 to TRBJ2-1; tentatively, D is TRBD1 (5 bases). V was cut by 5 bases and J by 7 bases, with 21 bases left in between. The CDR3 runs 16 residues. Germline V gives CDR1 MNHNS, CDR2 SASEGT. CDR3 coding DNA: TGTGCCAGCAGTACCCCGGGCCTTCAGGGAAAAAATGAGCAGTTCTTC. It yields the protein CASSTPGLQGKNEQFF.

This clonotype was recorded many times. V and J are TRBV4-3 and TRBJ2-7; D uncertain. Trimming took 1 base from V and 5 from J, leaving 6 bases between them. Per germline, CDR1 LGHNA and CDR2 YSLEER. CDR3 size: 12 residues. The CDR3 bases are TGCGCCAGCAGCCAAGGGGCGGACGAGCAGTACTTC. Its translation: CASSQGADEQYF.